Reported below is one TCR beta chain. The antigen remains undetermined. This record comes from a study of shared clonotypes between healthy human individuals. Study-level information: The donor group consisted of a couple of women and a few men, aged 18 to 49.

Findings and limits, study-wide: Non-shared clonotypes had lower generation probabilities than clonotypes shared by all four sorted-subset donors. For sorted subsets, rarefaction showed incomplete sequencing despite large depth.

Naive-designated CD8 cells lacked CD45RO, were positively enriched for CCR7, and omitted terminally differentiated effector memory CD45RA+ cells. The table came from immunoSEQ multiplex PCR; TCRdb's copy has only in-frame clones and leaves some out. The table has around 2.1 million clones, just over 90% seen once; the top ten hold more than 1.5%. V was pared by 2 bases and J by 4 bases, with 11 bases of the junction left unmatched. CDR3 size: 17 residues. Germline CDR1 reads MNHEY; CDR2 reads SMNVEV (reference sequence). This chain joins TRBV27 and TRBJ2-1, with 7 bases fitting TRBD2. This clonotype was obtained from a man between 18 and 35 years old in good health. Some clones in this sample may be carry-over from other donors' samples. Sequencing input: naive CD8+ T cells from PBMCs. CDR3 residues: CASSLDMLAASYNEQFF. The CDR3 nucleotides read TGTGCCAGCAGTTTAGATATGCTAGCGGCCAGTTACAATGAGCAGTTCTTC.